Listed here is a single T cell receptor (beta chain). Its antigen is still unknown. This CDR3 comprises 17 residues. These data are taken from a study of shared clonotypes between healthy human individuals. Findings and limits, study-wide: A handful of donors held roughly 5% of naive CD4 clonotypes in common. Specimens sampled were limited to blood, with tissue repertoires likely differing.

Positive CCR7 selection of CD45RO-negative cells yielded the naive CD8 cells, and terminally differentiated effector memory CD45RA+ cells were excluded. Data came from immunoSEQ multiplex PCR; TCRdb stores just in-frame clones and leaves some out. The table records about 700,000 clones, just over 90% of them present only once. Sequenced material: naive CD8+ T cells sorted from blood. This receptor was taken from a man aged 25 to 40 in good health. The rearrangement uses TRBV21-1 and TRBJ1-2; the DNA was not compared with TRBD1, the D call given in the table. TRBV21-1 is classified as a pseudogene. CDR3 sequence: CASSNGTGEIIENGYTF. In DNA, the CDR3 is TGTGCCAGCAGCAATGGTACAGGGGAGATAATAGAGAATGGCTACACCTTC.